The 16 T cell receptor beta chains below come from one sample, sequenced in a study of beta chain features in type 1 diabetes (dated by TCRdb to 2017 to 2018). On the study overall, not on this receptor specifically: A moderate but significant shortening of TCRB CDR3 length was observed in type 1 diabetes patients in all four CD4+ subsets.

The library was produced with the immunoSEQ multiplex PCR assay. The High Capacity cDNA Reverse Transcription Kit was used to reverse transcribe all of the isolated RNA, meaning that expressed TCRB transcripts were what got sequenced. TCRdb carries this immuneACCESS record with in-frame sequences only. Its versions omit some clonotypes, under half of them owing to an unresolved V gene in the studies checked, with the rest unexplained. This sample holds roughly 300,000 clones; approximately 15% were observed only once. The top ten constitute 0.015% to 0.02% of the sample. The antigens these receptors bind are not known. The material sequenced was naive CD4+ T cells from blood. The cell subset or site label corresponds to: true naive CD4+ T cells. Receptors were obtained from a man aged 25-45 years with type 1 diabetes.

This chain links TRBV13 with TRBJ2-7; 9 bases map to TRBD1. The CDR3 runs 14 residues. V dropped 5 bases and J dropped 3; count of bases not matched to a gene: 5. Germline V lookup: CDR1 PRHDT, CDR2 FYEKMQ (reference sequence). CDR3 protein: CASSDRDRVYEQYF. The CDR3 region has the DNA TGTGCCAGCAGCGACCGGGACAGGGTCTACGAGCAGTACTTC. Drawing the rest from reference TRBV13 and TRBJ2-7, the complete variable domain is AAGVIQSPRHLIKEKRETATLKCYPIPRHDTVYWYQQGPGQDPQFLISFYEKMQSDKGSIPDRFSAQQFSDYHSELNMSSLELGDSALYFCASSDRDRVYEQYFGPGTRLTVT.

A few counts support this clone. CDR3 coding DNA: TGTGCCAGCAGACCGACAGGGATGATCAACACCATATATTTT. Translating gives CASRPTGMINTIYF. This rearrangement joins TRBV6-5 to TRBJ1-3; 7 bases match TRBD1. This CDR3 region has 14 residues. The germline V gene encodes CDR1 MNHEY and CDR2 SVGAGI. The V segment lost 6 bases and the J segment 7 bases; nucleotides outside the gene matches: 9.

The CDR3 sequence is CASSLDRWNTEAFF. The DNA for the CDR3 is TGTGCCAGCAGCTTAGATCGGTGGAACACTGAAGCTTTCTTT. The J gene is TRBJ1-1, the V gene TRBV11-2; no clear D. Germline CDR1 reads SGHAT; CDR2 reads FQNNGV. The ends were cut back, 0 bases at V and 1 base at J, with 6 bases in the middle. This CDR3 contains 14 residues.

The gene calls are TRBV14 and TRBJ2-5; 14 bases map to TRBD2. The CDR3 has 16 residues. Germline V gene data show CDR1 as SGHDN and CDR2 as FVKESK. V lost 4 bases to trimming and J lost 5 bases; unmatched junction nucleotides: 6. This CDR3 reads CASSPGLAGGWETQYF. CDR3 nucleotides: TGTGCCAGCAGCCCTGGACTAGCGGGAGGATGGGAGACCCAGTACTTC.

This clone was detected a few times. The V and J genes are TRBV15 and TRBJ2-7, with 11 bases fitting TRBD2. The CDR3 runs 14 residues. CDR1 is LNHNV and CDR2 is YYDKDF in the germline V gene (reference sequence). Trimming took 5 bases from V and 13 from J; bases not matched to a gene: 13. CDR3 in amino acids: CATSSRGLAGGHYF. The CDR3 nucleotides read TGTGCCACCAGCTCCCGGGGTCTAGCGGGAGGCCATTACTTC.

A few counts support this clone. The chain is built from TRBV25-1 and TRBJ1-2, with a possible D match to TRBD1 (5 bases). The CDR3 spans 13 residues. The germline V gene has CDR1 MGHDK and CDR2 SYGVNS. Trimming pared 8 bases from V and 2 bases from J, leaving 12 bases between. As DNA, the CDR3 is TGTGCCAGCCGCAAGGGGCAGAACTATGGCTACACCTTC. This gives the protein CASRKGQNYGYTF.

The genes are TRBV20-1 and TRBJ2-7, with D unclear. The germline V gene has CDR1 DFQATT and CDR2 SNEGSKA (reference sequence). The V gene lost 1 base and the J gene lost 3 bases, with 4 bases spanning the gap. The CDR3 sequence is 11 residues long. The CDR3 sequence: CSARALYEQYF. As DNA, the CDR3 is TGCAGTGCTAGAGCCCTCTACGAGCAGTACTTC.

This sequence joins TRBV5-1 and TRBJ2-1; 10 bases match TRBD2. The CDR3 has 16 amino acids. V gave up 0 bases and J gave up 9 bases; unmatched junction bases: 9. In germline, CDR1 is SGHRS, CDR2 YFSETQ. As DNA, the CDR3 is TGCGCCAGCAGCTTGGCCTTGAGGCTAGCGGGAGCTGAGCAGTTCTTC. Protein product: CASSLALRLAGAEQFF.

The genes are TRBV13 and TRBJ2-5; 9 bases match TRBD1. Trimming at V came to 5 bases and at J to 5 bases, leaving 9 bases not matched to a gene. Germline V gives CDR1 PRHDT, CDR2 FYEKMQ (reference sequence). The CDR3 loop spans 15 amino acids. In DNA, the CDR3 is TGTGCCAGCAGCCGTTATACAGGGGGCAAGGAGACCCAGTACTTC. Its translation is CASSRYTGGKETQYF.

The rearrangement uses TRBV19 and TRBJ2-2; a possible D gene is TRBD2 (5 bases). V shed 7 bases and J shed 5 bases, with 17 bases lying between them. The germline CDR1 and CDR2 sequences are LNHDA and SQIVND (reference sequence). CDR3 length equals 15 residues. The CDR3 nucleotides read TGTGCCAGTAACCCGGGCCACGGGATAACCGGGGAGCTGTTTTTT. Its protein is CASNPGHGITGELFF.

This clone has more than one count but fewer than ten. The rearrangement joins TRBV2 to TRBJ1-1, with TRBD1 identical over 7 bases. The length of the CDR3 is 14 residues. Germline CDR1 reads SNHLY; CDR2 reads FYNNEI. V lost 7 bases to trimming and J lost 4 bases; unmatched junction nucleotides: 9. CDR3 protein: CASKGTVSTTEAFF. CDR3 coding DNA: TGTGCCAGCAAGGGGACAGTTAGTACCACTGAAGCTTTCTTT.

There are a few counts of this clone. The chain is built from TRBV30 and TRBJ2-5, with 9 positions matching TRBD1. CDR1 GTSNPN and CDR2 SVGIG come from the germline V gene (reference sequence). The CDR3 is made up of 13 amino acids. V lost 2 bases and J lost 4; bases outside the gene matches: 2. The CDR3 DNA reads TGTGCCTGGAGTACAGGGGGCGCAGAGACCCAGTACTTC. This translates into CAWSTGGAETQYF. Filled out from reference TRBV30 and TRBJ2-5, the complete variable domain reads SQTIHQWPATLVQPVGSPLSLECTVEGTSNPNLYWYRQAAGRGLQLLFYSVGIGQISSEVPQNLSASRPQDRQFILSSKKLLLSDSGFYLCAWSTGGAETQYFGPGTRLLVL.

Only a few counts were recorded for this clone. The V and J genes are TRBV6-6 and TRBJ1-1, with a weak D call TRBD1 (6 bases). The germline V gene has CDR1 MNHNY and CDR2 SVGAGI (reference sequence). This CDR3 has 14 residues. Trimming removed 6 bases from V and 3 bases from J, with 14 bases in between. The CDR3 bases are TGTGCCAGCAGGGAACAGGGTGTGGACACTGAAGCTTTCTTT. This translates into CASREQGVDTEAFF.

This chain connects TRBV7-2 to TRBJ2-1, with 10 bases fitting TRBD2. CDR3 length: 16 residues. With 0 bases clipped from V and 5 bases from J, the junction kept 4 bases outside the gene matches. Looked up from germline, CDR1 is SGHTA and CDR2 is FQGNSA. The CDR3 spells CASSLALAGVDNEQFF. As DNA, the CDR3 is TGTGCCAGCAGCTTAGCGCTAGCGGGAGTCGACAATGAGCAGTTCTTC.

A few counts support this clone. J is TRBJ1-5 and V is TRBV9; TRBD1 matches at 9 bases. V shed 2 bases, J shed 4 bases, and the junction held 4 bases outside the gene matches. Germline CDR1 reads SGDLS; CDR2 reads YYNGEE. CDR3 length equals 15 residues. The CDR3 nucleotides are TGTGCCAGCAGCGTGTCGGGACAGGGTAATCAGCCCCAGCATTTT. It codes for CASSVSGQGNQPQHF.

In nucleotides, the CDR3 is TGCGCCAGCAGCCCGGAGGGGCCCCAAGAGACCCAGTACTTC. Its protein is CASSPEGPQETQYF. V gene TRBV5-1 combines with J gene TRBJ2-5; D may be TRBD2 (6 bases). The CDR3 contains 14 residues. CDR1 and CDR2 (germline): SGHRS, YFSETQ. With 4 bases removed from V and 1 base from J, the gap between germline ends came to 11 bases.